This TCR beta chain was identified during a study of blood T cells in healthy people across ages. Study-wide findings and caveats: Long-lived donors exceeded aged donors in naive CD4+ cells and diversity.

Sample-barcoded 5' priming and a J-beta primer mix drove a second PCR of 7 to 11 cycles. TCRdb reanalysed the 5' RACE reads using MiXCR and keeps one entry per CDR3 protein. Here the sample spans hundreds of thousands of distinct CDR3 sequences, 55% to 70% being singletons. A note on this clonotype: Its target is unknown.

The CDR3 length is 14 residues. The germline gives CDR1 ENHRY, CDR2 SYGVKD. The V end lost 2 bases, the J end lost 0 bases, and 7 bases lay between the germline ends. The V gene is TRBV10-3, the J gene TRBJ1-1; possibly TRBD1 for D (5 bases). This clonotype originated in a man aged 30-40 years in good health. Sequencing was done on a sample of blood. CDR3 DNA sequence: TGTGCCATCAGTGAGCGACAGTTGAACACTGAAGCTTTCTTT. Its translation: CAISERQLNTEAFF.